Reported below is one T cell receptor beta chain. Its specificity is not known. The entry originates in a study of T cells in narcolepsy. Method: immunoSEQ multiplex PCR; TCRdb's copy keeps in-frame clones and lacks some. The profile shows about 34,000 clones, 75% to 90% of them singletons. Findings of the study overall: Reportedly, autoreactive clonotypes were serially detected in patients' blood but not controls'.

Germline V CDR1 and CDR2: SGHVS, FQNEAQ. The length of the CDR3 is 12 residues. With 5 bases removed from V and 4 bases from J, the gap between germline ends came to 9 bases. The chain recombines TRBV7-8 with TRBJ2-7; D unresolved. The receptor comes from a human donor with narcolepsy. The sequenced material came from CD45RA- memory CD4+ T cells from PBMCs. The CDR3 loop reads CASSPYRYEQYF. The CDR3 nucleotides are TGTGCCAGCAGCCCCTACCGGTACGAGCAGTACTTC. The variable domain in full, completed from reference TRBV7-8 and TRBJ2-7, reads GAGVSQSPRYKVAKRGQDVALRCDPISGHVSLFWYQQALGQGPEFLTYFQNEAQLDKSGLPSDRFFAERPEGSVSTLKIQRTQQEDSAVYLCASSPYRYEQYFGPGTRLTVT.